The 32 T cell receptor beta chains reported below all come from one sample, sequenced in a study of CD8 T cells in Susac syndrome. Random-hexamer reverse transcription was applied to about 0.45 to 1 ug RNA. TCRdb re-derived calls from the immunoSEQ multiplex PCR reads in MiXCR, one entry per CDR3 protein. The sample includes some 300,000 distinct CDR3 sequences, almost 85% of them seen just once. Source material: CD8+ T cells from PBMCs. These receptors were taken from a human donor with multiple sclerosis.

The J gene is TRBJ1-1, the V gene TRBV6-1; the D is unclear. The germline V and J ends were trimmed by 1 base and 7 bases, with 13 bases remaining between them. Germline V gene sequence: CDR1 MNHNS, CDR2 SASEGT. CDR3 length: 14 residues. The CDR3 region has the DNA TGTGCCAGCAGTGAAGTTGGAGTACGGAGTGAAGCTTTCTTT. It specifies CASSEVGVRSEAFF.

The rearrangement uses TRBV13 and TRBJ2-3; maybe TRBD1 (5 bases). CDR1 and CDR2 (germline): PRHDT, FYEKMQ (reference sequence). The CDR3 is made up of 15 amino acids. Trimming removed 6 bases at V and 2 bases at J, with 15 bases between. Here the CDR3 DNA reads TGTGCCAGCAGTCCTCGACAGCAAATCACAGATACGCAGTATTTT. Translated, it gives CASSPRQQITDTQYF.

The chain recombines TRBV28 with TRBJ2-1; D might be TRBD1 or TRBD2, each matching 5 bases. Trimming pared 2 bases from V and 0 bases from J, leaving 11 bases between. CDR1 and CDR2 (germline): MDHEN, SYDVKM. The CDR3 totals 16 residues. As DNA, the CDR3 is TGTGCCAGCAGTTTAGTAGAGGGGAGCTCCTACAATGAGCAGTTCTTC. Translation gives CASSLVEGSSYNEQFF.

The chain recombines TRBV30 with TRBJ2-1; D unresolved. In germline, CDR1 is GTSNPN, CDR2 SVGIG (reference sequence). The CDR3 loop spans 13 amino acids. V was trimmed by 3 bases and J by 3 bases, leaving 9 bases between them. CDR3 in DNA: TGTGCCTGGAGGCAGCGAGGCTACAATGAGCAGTTCTTC. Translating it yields CAWRQRGYNEQFF.

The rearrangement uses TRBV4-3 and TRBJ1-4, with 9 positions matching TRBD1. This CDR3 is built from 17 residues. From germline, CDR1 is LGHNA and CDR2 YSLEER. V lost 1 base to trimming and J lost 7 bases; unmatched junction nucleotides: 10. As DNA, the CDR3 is TGCGCCAGCAGCCAAGGAGGGACACGACAGGGGGTTGAAAAACTGTTTTTT. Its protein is CASSQGGTRQGVEKLFF.

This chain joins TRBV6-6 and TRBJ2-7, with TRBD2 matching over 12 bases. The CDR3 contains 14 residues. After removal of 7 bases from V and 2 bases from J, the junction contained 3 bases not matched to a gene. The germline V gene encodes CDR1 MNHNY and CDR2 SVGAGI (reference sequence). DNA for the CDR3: TGTGCCAGCATTGGACTAGCGGGAACCTACGAGCAGTACTTC. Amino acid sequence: CASIGLAGTYEQYF.

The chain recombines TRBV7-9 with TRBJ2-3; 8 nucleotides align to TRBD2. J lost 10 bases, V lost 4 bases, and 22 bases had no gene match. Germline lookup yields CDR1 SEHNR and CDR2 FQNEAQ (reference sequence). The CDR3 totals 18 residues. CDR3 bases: TGTGCCAGCAGCTCACCACCGGGGAAGGACCGCGGCGGGGGGTCGCAGTATTTT. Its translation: CASSSPPGKDRGGGSQYF.

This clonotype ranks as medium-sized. The CDR3 nucleotides are TGCGCCAGCAGCCCTAGCGGAGGCTACAATGAGCAGTTCTTC. Protein product: CASSPSGGYNEQFF. V gene TRBV5-1 combines with J gene TRBJ2-1; 7 bases align to TRBD2. The CDR3 spans 14 residues. After removal of 4 bases from V and 3 bases from J, the junction contained 4 bases not matched to a gene. Germline V gene lookup returns CDR1 SGHRS and CDR2 YFSETQ.

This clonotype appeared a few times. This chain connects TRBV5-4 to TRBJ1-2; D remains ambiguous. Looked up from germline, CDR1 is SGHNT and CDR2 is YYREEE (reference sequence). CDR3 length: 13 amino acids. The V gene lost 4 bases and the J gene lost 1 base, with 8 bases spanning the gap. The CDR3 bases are TGTGCCAGCAGCCCGGGAATTAACTATGGCTACACCTTC. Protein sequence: CASSPGINYGYTF.

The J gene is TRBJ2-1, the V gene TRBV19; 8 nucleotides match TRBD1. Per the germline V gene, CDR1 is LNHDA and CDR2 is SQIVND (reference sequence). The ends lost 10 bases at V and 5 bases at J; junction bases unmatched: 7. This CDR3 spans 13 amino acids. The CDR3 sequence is CATRQGSNNEQFF. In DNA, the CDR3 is TGTGCCACCAGACAGGGGTCTAACAATGAGCAGTTCTTC.

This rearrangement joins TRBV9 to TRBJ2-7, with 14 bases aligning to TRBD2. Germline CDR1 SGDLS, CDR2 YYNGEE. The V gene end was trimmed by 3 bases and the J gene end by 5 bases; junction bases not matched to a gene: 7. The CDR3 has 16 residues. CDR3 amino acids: CASSARGTSGSHEQYF. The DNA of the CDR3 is TGTGCCAGCAGCGCCCGCGGGACTAGCGGGAGCCACGAGCAGTACTTC.

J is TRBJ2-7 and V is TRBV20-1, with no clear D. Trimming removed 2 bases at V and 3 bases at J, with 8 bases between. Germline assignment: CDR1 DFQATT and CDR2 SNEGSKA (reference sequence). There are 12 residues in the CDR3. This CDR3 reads CSARSDGYEQYF. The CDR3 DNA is TGCAGTGCTAGATCGGACGGCTACGAGCAGTACTTC.

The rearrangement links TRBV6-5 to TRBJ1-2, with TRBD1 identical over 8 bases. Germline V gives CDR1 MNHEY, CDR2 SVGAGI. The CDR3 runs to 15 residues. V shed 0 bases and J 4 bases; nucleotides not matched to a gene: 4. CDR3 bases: TGTGCCAGCAGTTACTCGACAGGGGCGGGCTATGGCTACACCTTC. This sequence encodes CASSYSTGAGYGYTF.

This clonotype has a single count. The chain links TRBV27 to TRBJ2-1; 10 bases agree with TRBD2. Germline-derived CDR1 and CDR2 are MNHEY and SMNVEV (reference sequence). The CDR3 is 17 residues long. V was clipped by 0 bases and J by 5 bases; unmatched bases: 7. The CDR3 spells CASSLSSGLAPDNEQFF. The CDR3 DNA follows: TGTGCCAGCAGTTTATCATCGGGACTAGCGCCCGACAATGAGCAGTTCTTC.

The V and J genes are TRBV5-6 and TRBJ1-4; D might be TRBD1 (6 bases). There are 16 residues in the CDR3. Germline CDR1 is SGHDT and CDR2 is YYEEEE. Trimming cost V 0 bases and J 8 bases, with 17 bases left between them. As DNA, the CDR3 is TGTGCCAGCAGCTTGGGGCAGGGGCGGCTGGAGGAAAAACTGTTTTTT. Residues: CASSLGQGRLEEKLFF.

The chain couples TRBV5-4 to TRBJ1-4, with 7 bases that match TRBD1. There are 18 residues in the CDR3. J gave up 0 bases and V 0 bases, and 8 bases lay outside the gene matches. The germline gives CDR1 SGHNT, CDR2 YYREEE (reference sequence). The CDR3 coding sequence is TGTGCCAGCAGCTTGGCACAGGGGCGGATTGCAACTAATGAAAAACTGTTTTTT. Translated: CASSLAQGRIATNEKLFF.

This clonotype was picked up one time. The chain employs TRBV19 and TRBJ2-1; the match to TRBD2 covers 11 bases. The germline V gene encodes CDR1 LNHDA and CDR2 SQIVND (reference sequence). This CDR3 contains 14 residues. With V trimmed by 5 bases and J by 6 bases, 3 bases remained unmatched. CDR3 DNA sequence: TGTGCCAGTAGTTACGGACTAGCGGGCAATGAGCAGTTCTTC. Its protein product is CASSYGLAGNEQFF.

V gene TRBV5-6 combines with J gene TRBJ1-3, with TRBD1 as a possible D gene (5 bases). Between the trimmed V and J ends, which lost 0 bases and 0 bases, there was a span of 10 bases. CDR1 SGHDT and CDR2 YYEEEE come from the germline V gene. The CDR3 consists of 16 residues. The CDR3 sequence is CASSLGAGTSGNTIYF. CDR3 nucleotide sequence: TGTGCCAGCAGCTTGGGGGCAGGGACCTCTGGAAACACCATATATTTT.

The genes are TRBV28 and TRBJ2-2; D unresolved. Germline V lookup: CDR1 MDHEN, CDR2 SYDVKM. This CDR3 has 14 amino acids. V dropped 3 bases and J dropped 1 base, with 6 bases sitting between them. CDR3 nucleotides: TGTGCCAGCAGTTTCTCCGAGAACACCGGGGAGCTGTTTTTT. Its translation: CASSFSENTGELFF.

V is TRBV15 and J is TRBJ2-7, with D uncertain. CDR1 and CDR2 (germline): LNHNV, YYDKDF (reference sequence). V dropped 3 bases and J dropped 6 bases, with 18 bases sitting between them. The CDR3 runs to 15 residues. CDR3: CATSSLLLGLREQYF. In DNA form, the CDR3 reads TGTGCCACCAGCAGCCTCCTCCTCGGTCTCCGCGAGCAGTACTTC.

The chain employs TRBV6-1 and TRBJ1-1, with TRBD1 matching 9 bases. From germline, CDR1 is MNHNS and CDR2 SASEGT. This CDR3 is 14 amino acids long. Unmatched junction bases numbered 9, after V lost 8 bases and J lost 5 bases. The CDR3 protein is CASLKTGGRTEAFF. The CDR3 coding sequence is TGTGCCAGCCTGAAGACAGGGGGGAGGACTGAAGCTTTCTTT.

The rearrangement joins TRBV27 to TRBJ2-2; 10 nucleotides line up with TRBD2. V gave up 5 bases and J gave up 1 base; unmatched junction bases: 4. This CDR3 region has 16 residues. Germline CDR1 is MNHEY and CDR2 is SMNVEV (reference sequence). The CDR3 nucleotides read TGTGCCAGCAGTCCTGGACTAGCGGAGAACACCGGGGAGCTGTTTTTT. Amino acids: CASSPGLAENTGELFF.

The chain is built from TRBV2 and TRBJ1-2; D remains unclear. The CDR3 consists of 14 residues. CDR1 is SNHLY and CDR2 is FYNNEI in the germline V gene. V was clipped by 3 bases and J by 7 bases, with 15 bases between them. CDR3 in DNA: TGTGCCAGCAGTGACGCAGCCACGCATCGTGGCTACACCTTC. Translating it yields CASSDAATHRGYTF.

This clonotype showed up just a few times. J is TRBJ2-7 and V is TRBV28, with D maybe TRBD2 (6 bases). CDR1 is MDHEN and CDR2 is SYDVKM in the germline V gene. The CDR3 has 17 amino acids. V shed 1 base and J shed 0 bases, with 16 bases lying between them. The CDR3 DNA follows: TGTGCCAGCAGTTTATCGGAACTAGCATCGATCTCCTACGAGCAGTACTTC. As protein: CASSLSELASISYEQYF.

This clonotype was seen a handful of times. CDR3 sequence reads: CASRQGDNQPQHF. In nucleotides, the CDR3 is TGTGCCAGCAGACAGGGGGACAATCAGCCCCAGCATTTT. The rearrangement uses TRBV6-1 and TRBJ1-5; 8 bases are a match to TRBD1. This CDR3 has 13 amino acids. The V segment lost 6 bases and the J segment 3 bases; nucleotides outside the gene matches: 1. Looked up from germline, CDR1 is MNHNS and CDR2 is SASEGT.

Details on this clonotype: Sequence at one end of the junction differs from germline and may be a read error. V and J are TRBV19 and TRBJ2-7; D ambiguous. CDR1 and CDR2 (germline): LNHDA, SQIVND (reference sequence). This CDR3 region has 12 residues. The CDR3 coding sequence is TGTGCCAGTAGTTCGAGCTCCTACGAGCAGTGCTTC. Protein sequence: CASSSSSYEQCF.

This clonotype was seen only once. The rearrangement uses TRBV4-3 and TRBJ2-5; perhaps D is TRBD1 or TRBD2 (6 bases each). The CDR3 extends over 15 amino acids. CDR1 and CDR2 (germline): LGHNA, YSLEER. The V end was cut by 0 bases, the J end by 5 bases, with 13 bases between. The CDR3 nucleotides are TGCGCCAGCAGCCAAGATATTGGGGGGCAGGAGACCCAGTACTTC. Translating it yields CASSQDIGGQETQYF.

The CDR3 DNA follows: TGCGCCAGCAGCCTCGCCGATCAACGGGGCACTGAAGCTTTCTTT. It is translated as CASSLADQRGTEAFF. This chain connects TRBV4-1 to TRBJ1-1, with D unclear. CDR1 and CDR2 from the germline V gene are MGHRA and YSYEKL. The length of the CDR3 is 15 residues. The V end lost 4 bases, the J end lost 4 bases, and 16 bases lay between the germline ends.

CDR3 nucleotides: TGCAGTGCTAGAGGGAGCCTAGACCCCTACAATGAGCAGTTCTTC. Protein sequence: CSARGSLDPYNEQFF. The J gene is TRBJ2-1, the V gene TRBV20-1; no clear D gene. V was cut by 1 base and J by 2 bases, with 12 bases left in between. Germline V gene sequence: CDR1 DFQATT, CDR2 SNEGSKA (reference sequence). The CDR3 is 15 residues long.

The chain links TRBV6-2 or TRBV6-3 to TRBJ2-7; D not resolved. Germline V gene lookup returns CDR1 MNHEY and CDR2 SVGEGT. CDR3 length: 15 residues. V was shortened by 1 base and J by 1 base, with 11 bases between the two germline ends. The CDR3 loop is CASSYWASGSYEQYF. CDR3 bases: TGTGCCAGCAGTTACTGGGCCAGTGGATCCTACGAGCAGTACTTC.

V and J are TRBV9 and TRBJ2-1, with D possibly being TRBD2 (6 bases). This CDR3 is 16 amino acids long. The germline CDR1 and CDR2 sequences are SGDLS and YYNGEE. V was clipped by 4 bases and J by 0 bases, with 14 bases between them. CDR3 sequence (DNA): TGTGCCAGCAGCTCAAGCGGGCTTAGCTCCTACAATGAGCAGTTCTTC. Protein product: CASSSSGLSSYNEQFF.

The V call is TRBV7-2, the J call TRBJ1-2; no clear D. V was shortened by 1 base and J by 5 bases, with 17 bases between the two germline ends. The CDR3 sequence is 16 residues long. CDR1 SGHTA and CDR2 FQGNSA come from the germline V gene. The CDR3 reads CASSLVYLRAVYGYTF. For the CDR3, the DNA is TGTGCCAGCAGCTTAGTTTACCTTCGGGCAGTATATGGCTACACCTTC. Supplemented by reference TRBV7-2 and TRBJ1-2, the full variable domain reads GAGVSQSPSNKVTEKGKDVELRCDPISGHTALYWYRQSLGQGLEFLIYFQGNSAPDKSGLPSDRFSAERTGGSVSTLTIQRTQQEDSAVYLCASSLVYLRAVYGYTFGSGTRLTVV.